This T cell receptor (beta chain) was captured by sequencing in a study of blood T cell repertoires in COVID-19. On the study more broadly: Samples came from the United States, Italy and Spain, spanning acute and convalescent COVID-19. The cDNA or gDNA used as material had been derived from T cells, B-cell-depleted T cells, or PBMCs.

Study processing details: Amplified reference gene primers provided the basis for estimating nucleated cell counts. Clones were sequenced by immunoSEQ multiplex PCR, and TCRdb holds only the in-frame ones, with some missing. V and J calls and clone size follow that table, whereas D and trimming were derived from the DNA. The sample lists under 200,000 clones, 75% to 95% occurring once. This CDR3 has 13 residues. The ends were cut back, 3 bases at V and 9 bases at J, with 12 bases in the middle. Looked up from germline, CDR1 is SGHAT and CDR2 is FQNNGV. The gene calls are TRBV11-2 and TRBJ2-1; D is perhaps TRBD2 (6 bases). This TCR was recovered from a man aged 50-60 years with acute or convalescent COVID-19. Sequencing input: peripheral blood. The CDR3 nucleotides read TGTGCCAGCAGCTTTGGGAGGACCCTTGAGCAGTTCTTC. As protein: CASSFGRTLEQFF.